Each of the 30 T cell receptor beta chains below was sequenced from the same sample in a study of glioma-infiltrating T cells. TCR alpha and beta CDR3 regions were amplified from RNA using iRepertoire nested multiplex PCR. TCRdb called the multiplex PCR reads again in MiXCR, with one record for every CDR3 protein. The sample has about 410,000 distinct CDR3 sequences; roughly 41% are singletons. Sample: glioma tissue, nonneoplastic brain tissue, or PBMCs (not recorded which). Source of these receptors: a human donor with low-grade glioma or glioblastoma, undergoing nonglioma brain surgery, or in good health (not recorded which).

In this sample, this clonotype turned up a few times. The CDR3 DNA reads TGTGCCAGCAGCTTAGGGGGGGGGGAGGTTTACCCTCCCGGGTACTTC. It yields the protein CASSLGGGEVYPPGYF. The V and J genes are TRBV7-2 and TRBJ2-7; 7 bases are shared with TRBD2. The CDR3 loop spans 16 amino acids. Germline assignment: CDR1 SGHTA and CDR2 FQGNSA. Trimming cost V 1 base and J 12 bases; bases outside gene matches: 18.

This clonotype has more than one count but fewer than ten. V is TRBV3-1 and J is TRBJ1-2, with a weak D call TRBD1 (6 bases). V was trimmed by 0 bases and J by 2 bases, leaving 16 bases between them. This CDR3 has 17 residues. Germline CDR1 and CDR2: LGHDT and YNNKEL (reference sequence). The CDR3 DNA is TGTGCCAGCAGCCAAGAAAGGGGACAATGGACCAACTATGGCTACACCTTC. Residues: CASSQERGQWTNYGYTF.

This clonotype has a count of ten or more. J is TRBJ2-2 and V is TRBV27, with a tentative D call TRBD1 (6 bases). Germline assignment: CDR1 MNHEY and CDR2 SMNVEV (reference sequence). This CDR3 is 15 amino acids long. The V gene lost 0 bases and the J gene lost 6 bases, with 11 bases spanning the gap. The chain's CDR3 is CASSLSPRGPGELFF. In DNA, the CDR3 is TGTGCCAGCAGTTTATCGCCCAGGGGTCCCGGGGAGCTGTTTTTT.

The chain uses TRBV7-9 and TRBJ2-7; D is possibly TRBD2 (6 bases). From germline, CDR1 is SEHNR and CDR2 FQNEAQ (reference sequence). V was pared by 6 bases and J by 2 bases, with 14 bases between. CDR3 length: 14 residues. CDR3 sequence: CASSAGSRTYEQYF. As DNA, the CDR3 is TGTGCCAGCAGTGCCGGGAGCAGGACCTACGAGCAGTACTTC.

This chain connects TRBV7-2 to TRBJ2-3; D gene unclear. Trimming stripped 3 bases from V and 5 bases from J, with 9 bases between. CDR1 SGHTA and CDR2 FQGNSA come from the germline V gene. The CDR3 extends over 13 amino acids. The DNA for the CDR3 is TGTGCCAGCAGCTTTGCCGAACGAGATACGCAGTATTTT. It specifies CASSFAERDTQYF. Full variable domain (outside the CDR3, taken from reference TRBV7-2 and TRBJ2-3): GAGVSQSPSNKVTEKGKDVELRCDPISGHTALYWYRQSLGQGLEFLIYFQGNSAPDKSGLPSDRFSAERTGGSVSTLTIQRTQQEDSAVYLCASSFAERDTQYFGPGTRLTVL.

The chain recombines TRBV7-6 with TRBJ2-1; no clear D. The CDR3 has 13 amino acids. From germline, CDR1 is SGHVS and CDR2 FNYEAQ. Trimming took off 1 base at V and 10 bases at J, with 11 bases between the two ends. The CDR3 loop is CASSLEYGAEQFF. The CDR3 region has the DNA TGTGCCAGCAGCTTAGAATACGGTGCGGAGCAGTTCTTC.

The rearrangement links TRBV15 to TRBJ2-7; 9 bases agree with TRBD1. The J segment lost 1 base and the V segment lost 1 base, leaving 2 bases of the junction unmatched. The germline gives CDR1 LNHNV, CDR2 YYDKDF (reference sequence). CDR3 length equals 15 residues. The CDR3: CATSRGGTGSYEQYF. In DNA, the CDR3 is TGTGCCACCAGCAGAGGGGGGACAGGGTCCTACGAGCAGTACTTC.

This clonotype was seen a handful of times. The rearrangement uses TRBV29-1 and TRBJ2-3; 7 positions match TRBD1. Germline V gene data show CDR1 as SQVTM and CDR2 as ANQGSEA. V shed 3 bases and J 4 bases; nucleotides not matched to a gene: 4. This CDR3 has 13 residues. CDR3 in DNA: TGCAGCGTTGATGCCGGGACAGCAGATACGCAGTATTTT. Translation: CSVDAGTADTQYF.

A single count supports this clonotype. The V and J genes are TRBV28 and TRBJ2-7; possibly TRBD1 for D (6 bases). The V and J ends lost 6 bases and 11 bases respectively, with 23 bases between them. This CDR3 spans 14 amino acids. The V gene's germline CDR1 is MDHEN and CDR2 SYDVKM. The CDR3 protein is CASRELMTGTAEYF. CDR3 DNA sequence: TGTGCCAGCAGGGAACTGATGACAGGCACGGCCGAGTACTTC.

As to this clonotype: An end of the junction does not agree with germline; a read error may underlie this. This chain joins TRBV28 and TRBJ2-3; TRBD1 is a possible D gene (5 bases). From germline, CDR1 is MDHEN and CDR2 SYDVKM. The CDR3 loop spans 13 amino acids. The CDR3 reads CASSDEPTGTQYF. The CDR3 coding sequence is TGTGCCAGCAGTGATGAACCCACAGGTACGCAGTATTTT. The entire variable domain, with the rest obtained from reference TRBV28 and TRBJ2-3, is as follows: DVKVTQSSRYLVKRTGEKVFLECVQDMDHENMFWYRQDPGLGLRLIYFSYDVKMKEKGDIPEGYSVSREKKERFSLILESASTNQTSMYLCASSDEPTGTQYFGPGTRLTVL.

The J gene is TRBJ2-3, the V gene TRBV7-2; the match to TRBD2 covers 7 bases. Germline loops: CDR1 SGHTA, CDR2 FQGNSA. The CDR3 is made up of 17 amino acids. After removal of 1 base from V and 3 bases from J, the junction contained 10 bases not matched to a gene. CDR3 coding DNA: TGTGCCAGCAGCTTAGTGGTTGGGGGAGGGCGGACAGATACGCAGTATTTT. Protein sequence: CASSLVVGGGRTDTQYF.

Note on this clonotype: Possible read error: a much larger clone is one base away. This chain uses TRBV6-2 or TRBV6-3 with TRBJ2-7; perhaps TRBD2 as D (5 bases). Germline CDR1 MNHEY, CDR2 SVGEGT. V lost 5 bases and J 12 bases, leaving 17 bases between the germline ends. The CDR3 consists of 12 residues. The chain's CDR3 is CASSGGRLRGYF. CDR3 in DNA: TGTGCCAGCAGTGGAGGCCGGTTACGCGGGTACTTC.

This clonotype was seen repeatedly, ten times or more. This sequence joins TRBV20-1 and TRBJ2-3, with 9 positions matching TRBD1. The CDR3 covers 14 residues. Germline V CDR1 and CDR2: DFQATT, SNEGSKA (reference sequence). Losses at the gene ends were 1 base for V and 4 bases for J; bases not matched to a gene: 3. The DNA for the CDR3 is TGCAGTGCTAGAGGGACAGGGGACGCAGATACGCAGTATTTT. Translating it yields CSARGTGDADTQYF.

The chain employs TRBV6-2 or TRBV6-3 and TRBJ2-1; D is unclear. Germline lookup yields CDR1 MNHEY and CDR2 SVGEGT. V lost 5 bases to trimming and J lost 10 bases, with 15 bases between them. CDR3 length equals 13 residues. The CDR3 spells CASSLRSGTEQFF. CDR3 in DNA: TGTGCCAGCAGTCTTCGGTCGGGCACGGAGCAGTTCTTC.

The rearrangement links TRBV6-1 to TRBJ2-7; possible D gene TRBD2, 6 bases. V was clipped by 6 bases and J by 3 bases, with 15 bases between them. The CDR3 has 14 residues. Germline V lookup: CDR1 MNHNS, CDR2 SASEGT. The CDR3 bases are TGTGCCAGCAGATACGACCTCGGGGGCTACGAGCAGTACTTC. Protein sequence: CASRYDLGGYEQYF.

There are many counts of this clonotype. The chain joins TRBV20-1 to TRBJ2-3; 10 bases match TRBD2. The ends lost 4 bases at V and 4 bases at J; junction bases unmatched: 5. Germline CDR1 and CDR2: DFQATT and SNEGSKA (reference sequence). This CDR3 spans 14 amino acids. In DNA form, the CDR3 reads TGCAGTGCTACCCTAGCGGGAGCCGCAGATACGCAGTATTTT. As protein: CSATLAGAADTQYF.

The V call is TRBV28, the J call TRBJ2-7; 13 nucleotides line up with TRBD2. V was clipped by 4 bases and J by 1 base; unmatched bases: 28. The germline gives CDR1 MDHEN, CDR2 SYDVKM. The length of the CDR3 is 24 residues. CDR3 bases: TGTGCCAGCAGTTCATCTATATGGAACCCCGACAGGGGACTAGCGGGAAGCCTATCCTACGAGCAGTACTTC. As protein: CASSSSIWNPDRGLAGSLSYEQYF.

This clonotype was found a few times. This chain links TRBV2 with TRBJ1-5; D uncertain. Germline V CDR1 and CDR2: SNHLY, FYNNEI. This CDR3 is built from 14 residues. The germline V and J ends were trimmed by 3 bases and 7 bases, with 13 bases remaining between them. The CDR3 nucleotides are TGTGCCAGCAGTGAGGGAAATCCGCAGCAGCCCCAGCATTTT. It encodes CASSEGNPQQPQHF.

This clonotype was seen repeatedly, ten times or more. The chain joins TRBV27 to TRBJ2-7; D possibly corresponds to TRBD1 (6 bases). Per the germline V gene, CDR1 is MNHEY and CDR2 is SMNVEV (reference sequence). V lost 5 bases, J lost 7 bases, and 15 bases lay in between. The CDR3 covers 13 residues. CDR3 region: CASSEGELGEQYF. CDR3 nucleotides: TGTGCCAGCAGTGAGGGGGAGTTAGGGGAGCAGTACTTC.

The sample holds many counts of this clonotype. V and J are TRBV20-1 and TRBJ1-1; D ambiguous. Trimming left V 3 bases short and J 5 bases short, with 10 bases between. From germline, CDR1 is DFQATT and CDR2 SNEGSKA (reference sequence). The CDR3 totals 12 residues. The CDR3 nucleotides read TGCAGTGCTAGTATGGGTGGGACTGAAGCTTTCTTT. The encoded protein is CSASMGGTEAFF.

Regarding this clonotype: An end of the junction differs from the germline gene, which may be a read error. The chain uses TRBV20-1 and TRBJ1-1; D perhaps matches TRBD1 (6 bases). The CDR3 loop spans 14 amino acids. Germline V gives CDR1 DFQATT, CDR2 SNEGSKA (reference sequence). CDR3 sequence: CSARGGNANTEAFF. As DNA, the CDR3 is TGCAGTGCCAGAGGGGGGAACGCGAACACTGAAGCTTTCTTT.

This chain connects TRBV6-1 to TRBJ2-3; D is unresolved. Germline V CDR1 and CDR2: MNHNS, SASEGT. The V and J ends lost 2 bases and 0 bases respectively, with 9 bases between them. The CDR3 totals 15 residues. CDR3: CASSEYGPSTDTQYF. In DNA, the CDR3 is TGTGCCAGCAGTGAATATGGCCCTAGCACAGATACGCAGTATTTT.

To note about this clonotype: This clone may be a read error of a much larger clone one base away. The chain has TRBV20-1 and TRBJ2-3; the match to TRBD1 covers 8 bases. This CDR3 comprises 14 residues. Germline values: CDR1 DFQATT, CDR2 SNEGSKA (reference sequence). CDR3 nucleotides: TGCAGTGCCAGGACAGGGAAAGGCACAGATGCGCAGTATTTT. Translation: CSARTGKGTDAQYF.

This clonotype has more than one count but fewer than ten. The chain has TRBV25-1 and TRBJ1-2; 8 bases are shared with TRBD1. CDR3 size: 16 residues. In germline, CDR1 is MGHDK, CDR2 SYGVNS. V lost 1 base, J lost 6 bases, and 10 bases stayed unmatched. The CDR3 DNA is TGTGCCAGCAGTGAATGGTTGGCAGGGGGCATGGATGGCTACACCTTC. Translating it yields CASSEWLAGGMDGYTF.

A remark on this clonotype: It may be a read error: a sequence one base away is much more abundant. This chain uses TRBV7-2 with TRBJ2-3; TRBD2 matches at 11 bases. In germline, CDR1 is SGHTA, CDR2 FQGNSA. This CDR3 has 16 residues. The CDR3 sequence: CASSHGTSGRTDTQYF. Here the CDR3 DNA reads TGCGCCAGCAGCCACGGGACTAGCGGTAGAACAGATACGCAGTATTTT. The full variable domain, with the rest looked up from reference TRBV7-2 and TRBJ2-3, is GAGVSQSPSNKVTEKGKDVELRCDPISGHTALYWYRQSLGQGLEFLIYFQGNSAPDKSGLPSDRFSAERTGGSVSTLTIQRTQQEDSAVYLCASSHGTSGRTDTQYFGPGTRLTVL.

This clonotype was seen many times. V gene TRBV6-1 combines with J gene TRBJ1-1; weak D call: TRBD1 (6 bases). Germline loops: CDR1 MNHNS, CDR2 SASEGT. The length of the CDR3 is 15 residues. Trimming shortened V by 1 base and J by 6 bases, and 15 bases separated the two germline ends. CDR3 sequence (DNA): TGTGCCAGCAGTGAAGGAACAGGGAGTATTTCTGAAGCTTTCTTT. Translation: CASSEGTGSISEAFF.

V is TRBV20-1 and J is TRBJ2-7; D gene unclear. This CDR3 region has 13 residues. Germline V gives CDR1 DFQATT, CDR2 SNEGSKA (reference sequence). V was shortened by 2 bases and J by 0 bases, with 8 bases between the two germline ends. CDR3 protein: CSARHSDSYEQYF. In DNA form, the CDR3 reads TGCAGTGCTAGACACAGCGACTCCTACGAGCAGTACTTC.

The chain has TRBV27 and TRBJ1-5, with D tentatively TRBD1 (6 bases). V lost 5 bases to trimming and J lost 6 bases, with 17 bases between them. The germline V gene encodes CDR1 MNHEY and CDR2 SMNVEV (reference sequence). This CDR3 is built from 15 residues. The CDR3 here is CASSTFGGLGQPQHF. CDR3 DNA sequence: TGTGCCAGCAGTACCTTCGGGGGCTTGGGTCAGCCCCAGCATTTT.

Concerning this clonotype itself: The CDR3 carries no conserved terminal phenylalanine or tryptophan, so it likely arises from a read error. The chain employs TRBV12-3 or TRBV12-4 and TRBJ2-1; D may be TRBD2 (6 bases). The CDR3 runs 17 residues. V lost 6 bases to trimming and J lost 2 bases, with 20 bases between them. CDR3 nucleotides: TGTGCCAGCAGCACGCGCGGGACGTTTCCTCCCTACAATGAGCAGTTCTCC. Translating gives CASSTRGTFPPYNEQFS.

Notes on this clonotype: This may be a read error: a much more frequent sequence differs by one nucleotide. This CDR3 is missing its conserved last phenylalanine or tryptophan, likely due to a read error. The chain joins TRBV7-2 to TRBJ2-2; D gene unclear. The germline gives CDR1 SGHTA, CDR2 FQGNSA. The CDR3 is 14 amino acids. Trimming took off 2 bases at V and 1 base at J, with 5 bases between the two ends. Here the CDR3 DNA reads TGTGCCAGCAGCTTACTGCAGAACACCGGGGAGCTGTTTCTT. It encodes CASSLLQNTGELFL.